The 17 T cell receptor beta chains below all came from one sample that was sequenced in a study of T cell clonality in common variable immunodeficiency. Sequenced by immunoSEQ multiplex PCR; TCRdb stores in-frame clones only, minus some. The repertoire consists of about 40,000 clones, none detected only once. Sequences were obtained from peripheral blood mononuclear cells. The source is a person between 18 and 70 years old in good health.

This clone was counted a few times. The CDR3 end lies 3 residues beyond the end of the read and is filled in from the germline J gene. The chain carries TRBV7-2 and TRBJ1-5; maybe TRBD1 (5 bases). Per germline, CDR1 SGHTA and CDR2 FQGNSA. The CDR3 is made up of 12 amino acids. V was pared by 5 bases and J by 9 bases, with 11 bases between. The CDR3 loop reads CASSRSGGPQHF. CDR3 DNA (partial): TGTGCCAGCAGCCGTAGCGGGGGGCCC.

This clone appeared a few times. The read terminates 3 residues ahead of where the CDR3 ends, so the germline J gene completes it. The chain couples TRBV7-6 to TRBJ1-5, with D perhaps TRBD1 (5 bases). The ends were cut back, 6 bases at V and 6 bases at J, with 15 bases in the middle. Germline V CDR1 and CDR2: SGHVS, FNYEAQ. The CDR3 covers 14 residues. The CDR3 here is CASSLRGGFQPQHF. The sequenced part of the CDR3 DNA is TGTGCCAGCAGTTTACGGGGGGGGTTTCAGCCC.

There are many counts of this clone. The CDR3 extends 3 residues past the end of the read, so its final part is completed from the germline J gene. The rearrangement uses TRBV7-9 and TRBJ2-7; 9 nucleotides match TRBD1. The ends lost 5 bases at V and 4 bases at J; junction bases unmatched: 6. Germline assignment: CDR1 SEHNR and CDR2 FQNEAQ (reference sequence). There are 14 residues in the CDR3. CDR3 region: CASSGTGLFYEQYF. CDR3 DNA, as far as it was read: TGTGCCAGCAGCGGGACAGGGCTGTTTTACGAG.

This clone was seen many times. The CDR3 extends 3 residues past the end of the read, so its final part is completed from the germline J gene. This chain connects TRBV27 to TRBJ1-5, with D possibly TRBD1 on 5 matching bases. Germline assignment: CDR1 MNHEY and CDR2 SMNVEV (reference sequence). Trimming removed 2 bases from V and 4 bases from J, with 6 bases in between. This CDR3 is built from 13 residues. The DNA read from the CDR3 is TGTGCCAGCAGTTTAAGGGGTAATCAGCCC. Its protein is CASSLRGNQP. The whole CDR3 protein is CASSLRGNQPQHF.

The table lists this clone with many counts. The read falls 3 residues short of the CDR3 end, and the missing part is taken from the germline J gene. The rearrangement joins TRBV5-1 to TRBJ2-1, with 8 bases aligning to TRBD1. Germline loops: CDR1 SGHRS, CDR2 YFSETQ. The trim removed 0 bases at V and 8 bases at J, leaving 4 bases unmatched. CDR3 length: 14 residues. The CDR3 sequence: CASSLGIQGDEQFF. CDR3 DNA (partial): TGCGCCAGCAGCTTGGGGATACAGGGGGATGAG.

This clone occurred many times. The read gets to within 3 residues of the CDR3 end, and the germline J gene fills in the rest. The chain links TRBV6-2 or TRBV6-3 to TRBJ2-2, with D hard to call. Per germline, CDR1 MNHEY and CDR2 SVGEGT. CDR3 length equals 16 residues. V gave up 7 bases and J gave up 0 bases, with 15 bases separating them. CDR3 DNA (partial): TGTGCCAGCACCCTCGGCAGGCGCTCGAACACCGGGGAG. It specifies CASTLGRRSNTGE. The whole CDR3 region reads CASTLGRRSNTGELFF.

This clone was detected only a few times. The read halts 3 residues ahead of the CDR3 end, with the missing end drawn from the germline J gene. The chain joins TRBV2 to TRBJ2-2; 11 nucleotides agree with TRBD2. This CDR3 comprises 15 residues. Unmatched junction bases numbered 4, after V lost 6 bases and J lost 4 bases. CDR1 is SNHLY, CDR2 FYNNEI, per germline. The CDR3 bases that were read are TGTGCCAGCAGAACTAGCGGGGGAGTCACCGGGGAG. It encodes CASRTSGGVTGE. The whole CDR3 reads CASRTSGGVTGELFF.

This clone was seen ten or more times. The CDR3 end lies 3 residues beyond the end of the read and is filled in from the germline J gene. The chain uses TRBV18 and TRBJ1-6; the match to TRBD1 covers 8 bases. The ends lost 3 bases at V and 10 bases at J; junction bases unmatched: 8. The CDR3 extends over 15 amino acids. Germline lookup yields CDR1 KGHSH and CDR2 LQKENI. The chain's CDR3 is CASSPQTGVRSPLHF. CDR3 DNA (partial): TGTGCCAGCTCACCCCAGACAGGGGTGCGATCACCC.

In this sample, this clone turned up many times. Read sequence stops 3 residues before the CDR3 end, and the germline J gene provides the missing end. This chain joins TRBV10-1 and TRBJ1-1; the D gene is possibly TRBD1 (6 bases). Germline CDR1 WNHNN, CDR2 SYGVQD (reference sequence). Deletions cut 2 bases from V and 5 bases from J, with 12 bases between. There are 14 residues in the CDR3. The CDR3 DNA, read in part, is TGCGCCAGCAGTGAGACCCCAGGGGCTACTGAA. It is translated as CASSETPGATE. The CDR3, in full, reads CASSETPGATEAFF.

This clone was seen a handful of times. The read comes to an end 3 residues before the CDR3 does, leaving the germline J gene to fill in the end. The genes are TRBV10-3 and TRBJ2-7; no clear D. The CDR3 consists of 13 residues. Germline V gene lookup returns CDR1 ENHRY and CDR2 SYGVKD. The V and J ends lost 5 bases and 5 bases respectively, with 13 bases between them. The CDR3 sequence: CAISLEELDEQYF. The sequenced part of the CDR3 DNA is TGTGCCATCAGTTTAGAAGAACTGGACGAG.

This clone was counted many times. The read terminates 3 residues ahead of where the CDR3 ends, so the germline J gene completes it. The V gene is TRBV4-1, the J gene TRBJ1-2; TRBD1 matches at 7 bases. The germline CDR1 and CDR2 sequences are MGHRA and YSYEKL. Trimming cost V 4 bases and J 0 bases; bases outside gene matches: 11. The length of the CDR3 is 17 residues. The sequenced CDR3 bases are TGCGCCAGCAGCCCACAGGGGCGCAGGGGATCTAACTATGGC. Translating gives CASSPQGRRGSNYG. In full, the CDR3 is CASSPQGRRGSNYGYTF.

In its sample, this clone was seen many times. The read ends 3 residues before the CDR3 terminus; that terminus is restored from the germline J gene. This chain connects TRBV7-9 to TRBJ1-2, with unresolved D. CDR1 is SEHNR and CDR2 is FQNEAQ in the germline V gene (reference sequence). With 5 bases removed from V and 4 bases from J, the gap between germline ends came to 8 bases. This CDR3 has 12 amino acids. CDR3 protein: CASSRGGYGYTF. The part of the CDR3 DNA that was read is TGTGCCAGCAGCCGGGGTGGCTATGGC.

Ten or more counts support this clone. The CDR3 end falls 3 residues outside the read, so it is completed with the germline J gene. The V and J genes are TRBV6-2 or TRBV6-3 and TRBJ1-1; weak D call: TRBD1 (5 bases). V lost 2 bases and J 3 bases, leaving 7 bases between the germline ends. Germline V gene lookup returns CDR1 MNHEY and CDR2 SVGEGT. The length of the CDR3 is 13 residues. CDR3 DNA (partial): TGTGCCAGCAGTTACGGGGGGTACACTGAA. Its translation: CASSYGGYTE. The whole CDR3 sequence reads CASSYGGYTEAFF.

At least ten counts were recorded for this clone. The DNA ends 3 residues before the CDR3 does, and the rest of the CDR3 is filled in from the germline J gene. The rearrangement links TRBV5-8 to TRBJ1-4; TRBD1 is a possible D gene (6 bases). Trimming shortened V by 4 bases and J by 4 bases, and 14 bases separated the two germline ends. The V gene's germline CDR1 is SGHTS and CDR2 YDEGEE. The CDR3 extends over 15 amino acids. The CDR3: CASSTRTAGNEKLFF. The sequenced part of the CDR3 DNA is TGTGCCAGCAGCACTCGGACAGCTGGTAATGAAAAA.

A word on this clone: Coverage ceases 3 residues before the CDR3 finishes, and the germline J gene fills in the end. The chain couples TRBV19 to TRBJ1-2, with a tentative D call TRBD1 (5 bases). The V gene's germline CDR1 is LNHDA and CDR2 SQIVND (reference sequence). This CDR3 spans 13 amino acids. CDR3 sequence reads: CASSPPDNSRYTF. The CDR3 bases that were read are TGTGCCAGTAGTCCCCCGGACAATTCGCGC.

This clone appeared many times. From the germline J gene comes the end of the CDR3, since the read stops 3 residues before it. This sequence joins TRBV7-9 and TRBJ1-4; D not resolved. The germline V and J ends were trimmed by 4 bases and 0 bases, with 9 bases remaining between them. Germline CDR1 SEHNR, CDR2 FQNEAQ (reference sequence). The CDR3 contains 15 residues. This CDR3 reads CASSYTRTTNEKLFF. The CDR3 DNA, read in part, is TGTGCCAGCAGCTATACTCGTACAACTAATGAAAAA.

This clone has at least ten counts. The read stops 3 residues short of the end of the CDR3; the missing end is completed from the germline J gene. This chain links TRBV2 with TRBJ2-7, with D possibly being TRBD1 (5 bases). This CDR3 region has 16 residues. Germline loops: CDR1 SNHLY, CDR2 FYNNEI. V was shortened by 7 bases and J by 3 bases, with 22 bases between the two germline ends. The CDR3 bases that were read are TGTGCCAGCACCGAAGGCGCAGGGAAGTTCGACTACGAG. It translates to CASTEGAGKFDYE. The entire CDR3 reads CASTEGAGKFDYEQYF.